This record covers a single T cell receptor beta chain. The antigen remains undetermined. The data are from a study of cytomegalovirus exposure and HLA in healthy donors. V was pared by 2 bases and J by 1 base, with 8 bases between. Germline values: CDR1 MNHNY, CDR2 SVGAGI (reference sequence). The CDR3 runs 14 residues. Vbeta (60) and Jbeta (13) primers were used in the PCR. Clones were sequenced by immunoSEQ multiplex PCR, and TCRdb holds only the in-frame ones, with some missing. This table holds more than 65,000 clones, roughly three quarters found once. Study conclusions and caveats: The authors confirmed in vitro that three CMV-associated chains were specific for CMV antigens. Across HLA loci, a later analysis found differing TCR association rates, with DRB1 most and HLA-C fewest. Later genetic work tied a missense DCLRE1C variant to beta-chain V and J trimming. A later analysis reportedly found fewer N-insertions in an Asian-associated ancestry cluster than the roughly 680-donor mean.

The chain uses TRBV6-6 and TRBJ1-1, with a weak D call TRBD1 (5 bases). The specimen sequenced was PBMCs. This receptor was taken from a middle-aged man in good health and CMV-seronegative. The CDR3 region has the DNA TGTGCCAGCAGTTACCTGACAGCGAACACTGAAGCTTTCTTT. Amino acids: CASSYLTANTEAFF.